Following are 9 T cell receptor beta chains from one sample sequenced in a study of T cell clones after liver transplantation (dated by TCRdb to the late 2010s). The receptor library was made with the immunoSEQ multiplex PCR assay. Imported from immuneACCESS, the table was reduced by TCRdb to in-frame sequences with V and J called. These copies leave out some clones; in studies compared against another copy, an unresolved V gene accounts for under half, and the cause of the remainder is not known. This sample lists around 97,000 clones; around 84% were detected once. The ten largest clonotypes hold approximately 3% of the sample. The sequenced sample was CD4+ T cells from blood, obtained around 50 months after liver transplant. The receptors derive from a human patient who received a liver transplant. Some T cells may be donor cells from the graft after a transplant.

J is TRBJ2-3 and V is TRBV18; D could derive from TRBD1 or TRBD2 (5 bases each). In germline, CDR1 is KGHSH, CDR2 LQKENI. The V and J ends lost 6 bases and 0 bases respectively, with 10 bases between them. CDR3 size: 14 residues. Here the CDR3 reads CASSGTASTDTQYF. CDR3 bases: TGTGCCAGCTCGGGGACCGCGAGCACAGATACGCAGTATTTT.

The chain is built from TRBV4-2 and TRBJ2-3; 10 nucleotides line up with TRBD2. The CDR3 consists of 16 residues. CDR1 LGHNA and CDR2 YNFKEQ come from the germline V gene. V gave up 1 base and J gave up 6 bases; unmatched junction bases: 7. The CDR3 nucleotides read TGTGCCAGCAGCCAAGTATCCCTAGCGGGAGCCGATACGCAGTATTTT. Its protein is CASSQVSLAGADTQYF.

The chain is built from TRBV5-6 and TRBJ2-1; tentatively, D is TRBD2 (6 bases). Looked up from germline, CDR1 is SGHDT and CDR2 is YYEEEE. V was trimmed by 1 base and J by 9 bases, leaving 8 bases between them. This CDR3 is built from 12 residues. The CDR3, as DNA: TGTGCCAGCAGCTTGCTCGGGGGTGAGCAGTTCTTC. Amino acids: CASSLLGGEQFF. Based on the CDR3 plus reference TRBV5-6 and TRBJ2-1, the full variable domain is DAGVTQSPTHLIKTRGQQVTLRCSPKSGHDTVSWYQQALGQGPQFIFQYYEEEERQRGNFPDRFSGHQFPNYSSELNVNALLLGDSALYLCASSLLGGEQFFGPGTRLTVL.

This clone was detected only a few times. The chain is built from TRBV9 and TRBJ1-5, with D possibly being TRBD1 (5 bases). V lost 3 bases and J lost 3, with 10 bases in between. There are 14 residues in the CDR3. Germline CDR1 and CDR2: SGDLS and YYNGEE. For the CDR3, the DNA is TGTGCCAGCAGCGGCCAGGGCTTCAATCAGCCCCAGCATTTT. Its translation: CASSGQGFNQPQHF.

The V gene is TRBV4-1, the J gene TRBJ2-7; D possibly corresponds to TRBD1 (6 bases). The CDR3 totals 15 residues. V lost 2 bases and J lost 4, with 15 bases in between. Germline V gene sequence: CDR1 MGHRA, CDR2 YSYEKL. The chain's CDR3 is CASSQPQGEAYEQYF. The CDR3 nucleotides are TGCGCCAGCAGCCAACCACAGGGAGAGGCGTACGAGCAGTACTTC.

V and J are TRBV6-6 and TRBJ1-2; weak D call: TRBD1 (5 bases). The V gene's germline CDR1 is MNHNY and CDR2 SVGAGI (reference sequence). CDR3 length equals 11 residues. V was pared by 5 bases and J by 8 bases, with 9 bases between. The CDR3 DNA reads as TGTGCCAGCAGTCAGGGTGGCGGCTACACCTTC. Encoded protein: CASSQGGGYTF.

V is TRBV15 and J is TRBJ1-4; 7 positions agree with TRBD1. The CDR3 has 14 residues. V lost 4 bases, J lost 4 bases, and 3 bases stayed unmatched. Germline-derived CDR1 and CDR2 are LNHNV and YYDKDF (reference sequence). The CDR3 sequence: CATSMDRSNEKLFF. CDR3 DNA: TGTGCCACCAGCATGGACAGGAGTAATGAAAAACTGTTTTTT.

V is TRBV2 and J is TRBJ2-4; D is unclear. The CDR3 loop spans 15 amino acids. CDR1 SNHLY and CDR2 FYNNEI come from the germline V gene. Trimming cost V 2 bases and J 0 bases, with 8 bases left between them. The chain's CDR3 is CASSERPVAKNIQYF. The CDR3 DNA follows: TGTGCCAGCAGTGAAAGGCCAGTAGCCAAAAACATTCAGTACTTC.

The J gene is TRBJ2-4, the V gene TRBV13, with TRBD2 matching 8 bases. The germline gives CDR1 PRHDT, CDR2 FYEKMQ (reference sequence). The V gene end was trimmed by 0 bases and the J gene end by 2 bases; junction bases not matched to a gene: 9. CDR3 size: 18 residues. This chain's CDR3 is CASSLGPIGRATKNIQYF. The CDR3 DNA sequence: TGTGCCAGCAGCTTAGGACCAATCGGGAGGGCCACCAAAAACATTCAGTACTTC.